A single TCR beta chain is shown here with its context. Its cognate antigen is unknown. Germline values: CDR1 SEHNR, CDR2 FQNEAQ (reference sequence). V shed 3 bases and J 4 bases; nucleotides not matched to a gene: 5. The CDR3 extends over 15 amino acids. Produced via immunoSEQ multiplex PCR; TCRdb's table is partial and in-frame only. The data hold about 73,000 clones, with 80% to 90% observed a single time. These data belong to a study of OX40 agonist ivuxolimab in advanced cancers. Study-wide findings and caveats: At 0.1 to 3.0 mg/kg and by week 6, clonal expansion occurred in CD4+ and CD8+ blood T cells.

This rearrangement joins TRBV7-9 to TRBJ2-5; 10 bases align to TRBD2. The sample here was CD4+ or CD8+ T cells sorted from blood, taken in a trial of the OX40 agonist ivuxolimab. The clonotype was recovered from an adult with an advanced solid tumor such as melanoma, head and neck, liver or kidney cancer. The CDR3 loop reads CASSFTAGGRETQYF. In DNA, the CDR3 is TGTGCCAGCAGCTTCACAGCGGGAGGGAGAGAGACCCAGTACTTC.